These T cell receptor beta chains were read from a single sample in a study of post-analysis software for immune sequencing data. TCRdb called the PCR reads again in MiXCR, with one record for every CDR3 protein. This table holds 400,000 to 500,000 distinct CDR3 sequences, more than 30% found once. Sequenced input: blood. The source is a girl aged 2-9 years with multiple sclerosis. The CDR3 runs from the conserved cysteine through the conserved F or W. The D gene is left open where the match is weak. Only some rows state a clone size, as once, few, many or a class for expanded clones.

CDR3 length	clone size	D gene	J gene	V gene	CDR3 protein	CDR3 DNA
15	once	-	TRBJ2-1	TRBV11-2	CASSSAGLAANEQFF	TGTGCCAGCAGCTCCGCGGGCCTAGCAGCCAATGAGCAGTTCTTC
14	-	TRBD1	TRBJ2-3	TRBV5-1	CASSIGTATDTQYF	TGCGCCAGCAGCATAGGGACAGCCACAGATACGCAGTATTTT
14	-	TRBD1	TRBJ2-7	TRBV28	CASITGGASYEQYF	TGTGCCAGCATTACAGGGGGCGCGTCCTACGAGCAGTACTTC
15	-	TRBD1	TRBJ2-5	TRBV6-6	CASSYQGTGEETQYF	TGTGCCAGCAGTTACCAGGGGACAGGGGAAGAGACCCAGTACTTC
14	-	-	TRBJ2-7	TRBV7-2	CASSVDGYSYEQYF	TGTGCCAGCAGCGTAGACGGTTACTCCTACGAGCAGTACTTC
15	-	-	TRBJ2-4	TRBV2	CASRELGSGTGEQYF	TGTGCCAGCAGGGAGTTGGGAAGCGGGACAGGAGAGCAGTACTTC
15	few	TRBD1	TRBJ1-1	TRBV27	CASREITGVGTEAFF	TGTGCCAGCAGAGAAATAACAGGGGTTGGCACTGAAGCTTTCTTT
15	-	-	TRBJ2-3	TRBV11-2	CASRMAGGGADTQYF	TGTGCCAGCAGAATGGCAGGGGGGGGCGCAGATACGCAGTATTTT
15	-	TRBD2	TRBJ2-5	TRBV7-7	CASSASGSQGETQYF	TGTGCTAGCAGCGCAAGCGGGAGCCAGGGGGAGACCCAGTACTTC
16	-	-	TRBJ1-4	TRBV6-5	CASSYNVPATNEKLFF	TGTGCCAGCAGTTACAATGTTCCTGCAACTAATGAAAAACTGTTTTTT
17	-	-	TRBJ1-5	TRBV28	CASSLFPGGDSNQPQHF	TGTGCCAGCAGTTTATTCCCGGGAGGAGACTCCAATCAGCCCCAGCATTTT
15	few	TRBD1	TRBJ2-1	TRBV10-3	CAISPGQGTYNEQFF	TGTGCCATCAGTCCGGGACAGGGGACGTACAATGAGCAGTTCTTC